The 30 T cell receptor beta chains reported below all come from one sample, sequenced in a study of response to subunit inactivated influenza vaccine. Using its own MiXCR run on the RT-PCR reads, TCRdb lists one record per CDR3 protein. The sample lists some 570,000 distinct CDR3 sequences, 11% occurring once. The same data also went into a second study, on T cells expressing NK-cell markers. As that report states: Beta-chain TCR cDNA was generated via 5'RACE template switching with UMIs.

The input for sequencing was PBMCs from blood, taken on the day of vaccination. These receptors were taken from a man in his forties or fifties who received an inactivated influenza vaccine.

The V gene is TRBV7-2, the J gene TRBJ2-1, with 7 nucleotides matching TRBD2. V gave up 5 bases and J gave up 0 bases; unmatched junction bases: 4. Germline V gene sequence: CDR1 SGHTA, CDR2 FQGNSA. The CDR3 sequence is 15 residues long. The CDR3 spells CASSPSGVSYNEQFF. In DNA, the CDR3 is TGTGCCAGCAGCCCGAGCGGGGTCTCCTACAATGAGCAGTTCTTC.

This clonotype was observed a handful of times. The rearrangement uses TRBV5-1 and TRBJ2-2; 9 bases match TRBD1. The trim removed 3 bases at V and 7 bases at J, leaving 10 bases unmatched. Per the germline V gene, CDR1 is SGHRS and CDR2 is YFSETQ. CDR3 size: 16 residues. DNA for the CDR3: TGCGCCAGCAGCTCCCCCAGGGGGACAGGGTACGGGGAGCTGTTTTTT. Translated, it gives CASSSPRGTGYGELFF.

The chain carries TRBV6-5 and TRBJ2-5; no clear D. The CDR3 loop spans 12 amino acids. CDR1 is MNHEY, CDR2 SVGAGI, per germline. V was shortened by 5 bases and J by 7 bases, with 11 bases between the two germline ends. CDR3 in DNA: TGTGCCAGCAGTCCTCCGATGGGGACCCAGTACTTC. It codes for CASSPPMGTQYF.

This clonotype occurred a few times. The gene calls are TRBV27 and TRBJ2-3, with unresolved D. Trimming took 6 bases from V and 1 from J, leaving 14 bases between them. Germline CDR1 is MNHEY and CDR2 is SMNVEV (reference sequence). The CDR3 extends over 15 amino acids. This chain's CDR3 is CASSVVPQGTDTQYF. CDR3 coding DNA: TGTGCCAGCAGCGTAGTCCCCCAGGGCACAGATACGCAGTATTTT.

The gene calls are TRBV20-1 and TRBJ2-5; 8 bases are a match to TRBD2. Germline CDR1 DFQATT, CDR2 SNEGSKA (reference sequence). The CDR3 has 17 residues. Losses at the gene ends were 5 bases for V and 7 bases for J; bases not matched to a gene: 21. CDR3 nucleotides: TGCAGTGCTCGACCCCCTGGCAGGGTGGGACTAGAGGCGACCCAGTACTTC. Translated, it gives CSARPPGRVGLEATQYF.

The chain carries TRBV6-1 and TRBJ1-6; D not certain. Deletions cut 0 bases from V and 9 bases from J, with 12 bases between. The CDR3 length is 15 residues. Per germline, CDR1 MNHNS and CDR2 SASEGT. The CDR3 protein is CASSEAPTTGSPLHF. The CDR3 coding sequence is TGTGCCAGCAGTGAAGCTCCGACCACGGGTTCACCCCTCCACTTT.

This rearrangement joins TRBV13 to TRBJ2-3, with TRBD1 matching 8 bases. The germline V gene has CDR1 PRHDT and CDR2 FYEKMQ (reference sequence). CDR3 length: 16 amino acids. The V gene end was trimmed by 0 bases and the J gene end by 6 bases; junction bases not matched to a gene: 8. The CDR3 DNA follows: TGTGCCAGCAGCTTAGGAAGACAGGGGCGCATGGATACGCAGTATTTT. As protein: CASSLGRQGRMDTQYF.

At least ten counts were recorded for this clonotype. V usage is TRBV25-1 and J usage is TRBJ2-1; D gene unclear. The germline V gene has CDR1 MGHDK and CDR2 SYGVNS. The V and J ends lost 6 bases and 3 bases respectively, with 15 bases between them. This CDR3 spans 15 amino acids. This chain's CDR3 is CASSRSAQHYNEQFF. In nucleotides, the CDR3 is TGTGCCAGCAGCAGATCCGCCCAACACTACAATGAGCAGTTCTTC.

The chain carries TRBV5-6 and TRBJ2-2; D gene uncertain. Trimming removed 2 bases from V and 0 bases from J, with 8 bases in between. The CDR3 is 15 amino acids. The germline V gene has CDR1 SGHDT and CDR2 YYEEEE. In DNA, the CDR3 is TGTGCCAGCAGCTTTACATCTACGAACACCGGGGAGCTGTTTTTT. As protein: CASSFTSTNTGELFF. Full variable domain (missing parts from reference TRBV5-6 and TRBJ2-2): DAGVTQSPTHLIKTRGQQVTLRCSPKSGHDTVSWYQQALGQGPQFIFQYYEEEERQRGNFPDRFSGHQFPNYSSELNVNALLLGDSALYLCASSFTSTNTGELFFGEGSRLTVL.

This clonotype was seen repeatedly, ten times or more. The V and J genes are TRBV15 and TRBJ2-1; TRBD2 might be the D (5 bases). Looked up from germline, CDR1 is LNHNV and CDR2 is YYDKDF (reference sequence). The CDR3 contains 12 residues. Trimming took off 5 bases at V and 10 bases at J, with 12 bases between the two ends. The CDR3 coding sequence is TGTGCCACCAGCCCTCGGAGGACGGAGCAGTTCTTC. Its protein product is CATSPRRTEQFF.

The chain uses TRBV12-3 or TRBV12-4 and TRBJ1-4; the D is unclear. The V and J ends lost 5 bases and 8 bases respectively, with 15 bases between them. The CDR3 totals 14 residues. CDR3: CASSLEVSGEKLFF. The CDR3 coding sequence is TGTGCCAGCAGTCTCGAAGTCTCGGGGGAAAAACTGTTTTTT.

The chain recombines TRBV4-3 with TRBJ1-2, with TRBD1 matching 11 bases. The CDR3 length is 17 residues. J was trimmed by 0 bases and V by 7 bases; bases with no gene match: 10. In germline, CDR1 is LGHNA, CDR2 YSLEER. The CDR3 region is CASTPGTGGLTNYGYTF. CDR3 in DNA: TGCGCCAGCACGCCAGGGACAGGGGGGCTCACTAACTATGGCTACACCTTC.

The chain joins TRBV18 to TRBJ2-7; D could derive from TRBD1 or TRBD2 (5 bases each). The CDR3 sequence is 14 residues long. Looked up from germline, CDR1 is KGHSH and CDR2 is LQKENI. V was cut by 1 base and J by 3 bases, with 10 bases left in between. CDR3 nucleotides: TGTGCCAGCTCACCACGAGGGGTGGGCTACGAGCAGTACTTC. This codes for CASSPRGVGYEQYF.

This clonotype was counted at least ten times. The chain links TRBV12-3 or TRBV12-4 to TRBJ1-2, with D hard to call. V lost 5 bases, J lost 4 bases, and 14 bases lay in between. The CDR3 consists of 14 residues. CDR3 DNA sequence: TGTGCCAGCAGTCTTCGACGGGGTGGCTATGGCTACACCTTC. This codes for CASSLRRGGYGYTF.

This clonotype was observed a handful of times. CDR3 nucleotide sequence: TGTGCCAGCAGCTTAACGCAGGTACCTGCAGATACGCAGTATTTT. It translates to CASSLTQVPADTQYF. The rearrangement links TRBV7-2 to TRBJ2-3; D uncertain. CDR3 length: 15 amino acids. Trimming took 2 bases from V and 4 from J, leaving 13 bases between them. Germline-derived CDR1 and CDR2 are SGHTA and FQGNSA.

This clonotype was observed at least ten times. It is unclear where the CDR3 begins or ends on the DNA, so no DNA is shown, and the CDR3 is as TCRdb lists it. The chain employs TRBV5-1 and TRBJ1-1. In germline, CDR1 is SGHRS, CDR2 YFSETQ. Termini included, the CDR3 measures 15 amino acids. The chain's CDR3 is CASSFQMSMNTEAFF.

This clonotype turned up a few times. The chain combines TRBV4-1 with TRBJ2-1, with TRBD1 matching over 9 bases. This CDR3 comprises 15 residues. V gave up 2 bases and J gave up 10 bases; unmatched junction bases: 9. The germline gives CDR1 MGHRA, CDR2 YSYEKL. CDR3 coding DNA: TGCGCCAGCAGCCAAACCGGGACAGGGCAAGGGGAGCAGTTCTTC. Its protein product is CASSQTGTGQGEQFF.

This clonotype was recorded a few times. This chain uses TRBV7-2 with TRBJ2-7, with D possibly being TRBD2 (5 bases). The CDR3 runs 16 residues. Trimming took 4 bases from V and 0 from J, leaving 16 bases between them. CDR1 SGHTA and CDR2 FQGNSA come from the germline V gene. The DNA for the CDR3 is TGTGCCAGCAGCTCCCCCCTGGTAGCGCCCTCCTACGAGCAGTACTTC. Amino acid sequence: CASSSPLVAPSYEQYF.

This chain uses TRBV5-1 with TRBJ2-1; D is unclear. From germline, CDR1 is SGHRS and CDR2 YFSETQ. Deletions cut 4 bases from V and 8 bases from J, with 10 bases between. The CDR3 is 12 amino acids. In nucleotides, the CDR3 is TGCGCCAGCAGCCCCCGTCGTGATGAGCAGTTCTTC. Translating it yields CASSPRRDEQFF.

The chain employs TRBV7-2 and TRBJ2-4, with unresolved D. This CDR3 is built from 14 residues. V was trimmed by 2 bases and J by 4 bases, leaving 9 bases between them. Germline lookup yields CDR1 SGHTA and CDR2 FQGNSA. The CDR3 bases are TGTGCCAGCAGCTTATCGGGCAGGAAAAACATTCAGTACTTC. This encodes CASSLSGRKNIQYF.

The CDR3 region has the DNA TGCGCCAGCAGCGAAGGGGAAGCCGAGCAGTACTTC. It is translated as CASSEGEAEQYF. The V call is TRBV5-1, the J call TRBJ2-7; the D gene is possibly TRBD1 (5 bases). The germline V and J ends were trimmed by 4 bases and 6 bases, with 11 bases remaining between them. CDR1 and CDR2 from the germline V gene are SGHRS and YFSETQ. This CDR3 contains 12 residues. The full variable domain, with the rest looked up from reference TRBV5-1 and TRBJ2-7, is KAGVTQTPRYLIKTRGQQVTLSCSPISGHRSVSWYQQTPGQGLQFLFEYFSETQRNKGNFPGRFSGRQFSNSRSEMNVSTLELGDSALYLCASSEGEAEQYFGPGTRLTVT.

In this sample, this clonotype turned up many times. The rearrangement links TRBV6-2 or TRBV6-3 to TRBJ2-7; 8 bases line up with TRBD1. Trimming took 6 bases from V and 3 from J; bases not matched to a gene: 10. In germline, CDR1 is MNHEY, CDR2 SVGEGT. The CDR3 consists of 15 residues. The chain's CDR3 is CASREQGARIYEQYF. Written as DNA, the CDR3 is TGTGCCAGCAGGGAGCAGGGGGCGCGAATCTACGAGCAGTACTTC.

This clonotype was detected only a few times. The chain combines TRBV5-6 with TRBJ2-7; D unclear. Germline CDR1 and CDR2: SGHDT and YYEEEE. The CDR3 sequence is 13 residues long. The ends were cut back, 5 bases at V and 4 bases at J, with 13 bases in the middle. The CDR3 here is CASRLPGGYEQYF. CDR3 in DNA: TGTGCCAGCAGGCTCCCGGGTGGATACGAGCAGTACTTC.

The chain links TRBV5-1 to TRBJ2-1, with TRBD2 identical over 8 bases. Germline V gene sequence: CDR1 SGHRS, CDR2 YFSETQ. This CDR3 region has 15 residues. The V and J ends lost 0 bases and 7 bases, in that order; junction bases with no gene match: 6. Written as DNA, the CDR3 is TGCGCCAGCAGCTTGGACGGGGGGGTTTGGAATGAGCAGTTCTTC. Translated, it gives CASSLDGGVWNEQFF.

This chain uses TRBV27 with TRBJ2-5, with no clear D. CDR1 is MNHEY and CDR2 is SMNVEV in the germline V gene (reference sequence). V shed 8 bases and J shed 1 base, with 14 bases lying between them. The CDR3 runs to 14 residues. DNA of the CDR3: TGTGCCAGCGGAGTCTCGTATCTCCAAGAGACCCAGTACTTC. Translated: CASGVSYLQETQYF.

This clonotype has only a few counts. This chain uses TRBV20-1 with TRBJ2-3; no firm D call. This CDR3 is 13 amino acids long. CDR1 DFQATT and CDR2 SNEGSKA come from the germline V gene (reference sequence). V lost 0 bases, J lost 4 bases, and 8 bases lay in between. CDR3: CSAREGSPDTQYF. The CDR3 region has the DNA TGCAGTGCTAGAGAGGGGTCCCCAGATACGCAGTATTTT.

The genes are TRBV20-1 and TRBJ2-1, with D maybe TRBD2 (6 bases). Germline CDR1 is DFQATT and CDR2 is SNEGSKA (reference sequence). The germline V and J ends were trimmed by 0 bases and 2 bases, with 8 bases remaining between them. This CDR3 contains 14 residues. The CDR3 DNA reads as TGCAGTGCTAGAGAGTCTAGCGCCTACAATGAGCAGTTCTTC. Translation: CSARESSAYNEQFF.

This clonotype was recorded many times. This chain connects TRBV29-1 to TRBJ2-1; 9 nucleotides align to TRBD2. Germline CDR1 reads SQVTM; CDR2 reads ANQGSEA. Unmatched junction bases numbered 12, after V lost 3 bases and J lost 9 bases. This CDR3 contains 15 residues. The CDR3 loop reads CSVEYRGRARREQFF. The CDR3 DNA reads as TGCAGCGTTGAGTATCGCGGGAGGGCCCGACGTGAGCAGTTCTTC.

Many counts were recorded for this clonotype. The J gene is TRBJ1-2, the V gene TRBV6-2 or TRBV6-3, with TRBD1 identical over 8 bases. The CDR3 is 16 amino acids. The J segment lost 4 bases and the V segment lost 5 bases, leaving 12 bases of the junction unmatched. Germline lookup yields CDR1 MNHEY and CDR2 SVGEGT. The CDR3 DNA reads TGTGCCAGCAGTACCGACCTCGGGACAGGAAGCTATGGCTACACCTTC. Protein product: CASSTDLGTGSYGYTF.

This clonotype was found a few times. The chain couples TRBV28 to TRBJ2-1; D is uncertain. Germline assignment: CDR1 MDHEN and CDR2 SYDVKM. The ends were cut back, 4 bases at V and 9 bases at J, with 13 bases in the middle. CDR3 size: 13 residues. The CDR3 nucleotides are TGTGCCAGCAGTTCCTTCGTACAGTTTGAGCAGTTCTTC. Protein sequence: CASSSFVQFEQFF.